This T cell receptor (beta chain) was identified in a study of OX40 agonist ivuxolimab in advanced cancers. As for the study more broadly: Ivuxolimab was a fully human IgG2 agonistic monoclonal antibody targeting the costimulatory receptor OX40 (CD134). The monotherapy dose-escalation portion (N of about 52 patients) of the phase I ivuxolimab trial is reported in the paper. Patients were allowed to have had prior anti-PD-1, anti-PD-L1 or anti-CTLA-4 therapy, and roughly 40% of the dose-escalation patients had previously received checkpoint inhibitors. Intravenous ivuxolimab was administered to patients every 2 weeks at six dose levels: 0.01, 0.1, 0.3, 1.5, 3 and 10 mg/kg. Partial responses were achieved by three dose-escalation patients, of whom one had hepatocellular carcinoma and two had cutaneous melanoma. Peripheral TCRbeta sequencing aimed to test whether ivuxolimab altered TCR sequence diversity and caused clonal T-cell expansion. Of the approximately 50 dose-escalation patients, hepatocellular carcinoma was present in 19, melanoma in some 15, renal cell carcinoma in 9 and head and neck cancer in 9. The dose-escalation cohort was about 83% male with a mean age of about 60 years, ranging from roughly 23 to 90. Beyond this particular receptor, the publication reports: Low levels of normalized T-cell clonal expansion were also seen in some nonresponding patients. After ivuxolimab, more expanded clones were found on average in CD8+ T cells than in CD4+ T cells. Clonal expansion of both CD4+ and CD8+ blood T cells was observed from baseline to week 6 at doses 0.1 to 3.0 mg/kg. In partial responders in the 0.1-3.0 mg/kg groups, normalized peripheral clonal expansion was found to be among the lowest, especially among CD8+ T cells. The antigen specificity of the clonally expanded peripheral T cells was not determined.

In this sample, this clone turned up once. What antigen it recognizes has not been identified. Qualities for individual bases were not recorded, and no much larger clone is one base off. The trial excluded patients who had a history of autoimmune disease or who were on systemic immunosuppression. Peripheral blood for TCR sequencing was collected from all dose cohorts at baseline, on cycle 4 day 1, and on cycle 7 day 1. Samples were obtained from an open-label, multicenter, first-in-human phase I dose-escalation trial of ivuxolimab. Adults with locally advanced or metastatic head and neck squamous cell, hepatocellular, melanoma or renal cell carcinoma were enrolled in the trial. CD4+ and CD8+ T cells were sorted separately from peripheral blood before TCR sequencing. To sequence the TCRbeta CDR3 region, genomic DNA was isolated from the sorted cells. The immunoSEQ Assay was used for sequencing of TCRbeta CDR3 regions. In TCRdb, the immuneACCESS table is reduced to in-frame sequences with V and J assigned. These tables do not hold every clone; where another copy was compared, an unresolved V gene accounts for under half, and the others remain unexplained. Counted in this sample were around 62,000 clones; 70% to 90% of them appeared once. The top ten clones comprise over 0.25% of the sample.

Sequencing was performed on CD4+ or CD8+ T cells sorted from blood, taken in a trial of the OX40 agonist ivuxolimab. The receptor's source is an adult with an advanced solid tumor such as melanoma, head and neck, liver or kidney cancer.

The CDR3 sequence is CASSYPAERSTDTQYF. The DNA sequence follows: TGTGCCAGCAGTTACCCGGCCGAGCGGAGCACAGATACGCAGTATTTT. The chain is assembled from TRBV6-6 and TRBJ2-3; the best D guess is TRBD2, with 5 bases matching. The CDR3 covers 16 residues, taking in both the cysteine and the phenylalanine. Only the CDR3 region is kept as DNA, spanning 48 bases read in frame from base 1. CDR1 and CDR2, per the germline V gene (reference sequence), are MNHNY and SVGAGI. Trimming takes 2 bases from V and 0 bases from J, and the germline ends sit 12 bases apart.